Following are 32 T cell receptor beta chains from one sample sequenced in a study of cytomegalovirus exposure and HLA in healthy donors. This PCR relied on a set of 60 Vbeta primers and 13 Jbeta primers. TCRdb's copy holds only in-frame clones and misses some; the assay was immunoSEQ multiplex PCR. The sample shows some 130,000 clones, around three quarters of them seen only once. The sequenced sample consisted of PBMCs. Receptors were obtained from a woman aged 55-69 years in good health and CMV-seropositive.

The V and J genes are TRBV14 and TRBJ2-2; possibly TRBD2 for D (6 bases). This CDR3 contains 13 residues. V was pared by 4 bases and J by 8 bases, with 11 bases between. In germline, CDR1 is SGHDN, CDR2 FVKESK. The CDR3, as DNA: TGTGCCAGCAGCCGGATCGGGGGAGGGGAGCTGTTTTTT. As protein: CASSRIGGGELFF.

This clone was counted a single time. The chain couples TRBV4-2 to TRBJ2-1, with a tentative D call TRBD1 (5 bases). CDR3 length: 13 amino acids. The germline V gene has CDR1 LGHNA and CDR2 YNFKEQ. Trimming shortened V by 4 bases and J by 8 bases, and 12 bases separated the two germline ends. CDR3 nucleotides: TGTGCCAGCAGCCCCTCCCAGGGTGATGAGCAGTTCTTC. This gives the protein CASSPSQGDEQFF.

The chain joins TRBV2 to TRBJ2-7, with 8 bases fitting TRBD2. This CDR3 region has 17 residues. Trimming removed 5 bases from V and 0 bases from J; junction bases left unmatched: 12. CDR1 is SNHLY and CDR2 is FYNNEI in the germline V gene. The CDR3 is CASSSGSGGGSSYEQYF. In DNA, the CDR3 is TGTGCCAGCAGTTCAGGATCGGGGGGGGGCAGCTCCTACGAGCAGTACTTC.

In this sample, this clone turned up a few times. The V and J genes are TRBV18 and TRBJ1-5; D unclear. The CDR3 is 15 residues long. Trimming cost V 2 bases and J 4 bases, with 12 bases left between them. Per the germline V gene, CDR1 is KGHSH and CDR2 is LQKENI. The CDR3: CASSPYEAPNQPQHF. As DNA, the CDR3 is TGTGCCAGCTCACCATACGAGGCACCAAATCAGCCCCAGCATTTT.

The chain's CDR3 is CAISPDRGTEAFF. CDR3 nucleotides: TGTGCCATCAGTCCGGACAGGGGTACTGAAGCTTTCTTT. The chain carries TRBV10-3 and TRBJ1-1; TRBD1 matches 9 bases. This CDR3 is 13 amino acids long. Germline trimming cut 5 bases from V and 5 bases from J; bases unmatched to any gene: 3. Germline CDR1 and CDR2: ENHRY and SYGVKD.

V is TRBV13 and J is TRBJ1-1, with TRBD1 identical over 10 bases. V trimming: 4 bases; J trimming: 8 bases; junction bases outside the gene matches: 7. In germline, CDR1 is PRHDT, CDR2 FYEKMQ (reference sequence). This CDR3 comprises 14 residues. The CDR3 sequence is CASSSSDRGREAFF. CDR3 nucleotide sequence: TGTGCCAGCAGCTCCTCAGACAGGGGGCGGGAAGCTTTCTTT.

The chain is built from TRBV7-3 and TRBJ2-5, with 8 bases that match TRBD2. CDR1 SGHTA and CDR2 FQGTGA come from the germline V gene. The CDR3 contains 13 residues. Germline trimming cut 4 bases from V and 3 bases from J; bases unmatched to any gene: 1. The CDR3 region is CASSSGGEETQYF. For the CDR3, the DNA is TGTGCCAGCAGCTCGGGGGGGGAAGAGACCCAGTACTTC.

The chain carries TRBV5-4 and TRBJ2-5; D is perhaps TRBD1 (6 bases). Near its end, the DNA agrees better with TRBJ2-7, so the J call may be wrong. CDR1 SGHNT and CDR2 YYREEE come from the germline V gene (reference sequence). The CDR3 is 14 amino acids. The CDR3 reads CASSLATGPYEQYF. In DNA form, the CDR3 reads TGTGCCAGCAGCTTGGCGACAGGCCCCTACGAGCAGTACTTC.

DNA of the CDR3: TGTGCCAGCAGACTATTGACAGGGGTCAATTCACCCCTCCACTTT. Translation gives CASRLLTGVNSPLHF. V usage is TRBV28 and J usage is TRBJ1-6; 8 bases are a match to TRBD1. V dropped 6 bases and J dropped 7; count of bases not matched to a gene: 8. From germline, CDR1 is MDHEN and CDR2 SYDVKM. The CDR3 runs 15 residues.

This rearrangement joins TRBV10-3 to TRBJ2-7, with 8 bases identical to TRBD1. V lost 0 bases to trimming and J lost 3 bases; unmatched junction nucleotides: 7. Germline-derived CDR1 and CDR2 are ENHRY and SYGVKD. The CDR3 contains 16 residues. The CDR3 nucleotides are TGTGCCATCAGTGAGTCGAAAGGGACAGGTTACTACGAGCAGTACTTC. Translation: CAISESKGTGYYEQYF.

The chain uses TRBV18 and TRBJ2-5; 9 bases are a match to TRBD2. CDR1 KGHSH and CDR2 LQKENI come from the germline V gene. The V and J ends lost 3 bases and 5 bases, in that order; junction bases with no gene match: 4. This CDR3 spans 14 amino acids. CDR3 bases: TGTGCCAGCTCACCGTCTAGCGGGGTGGAGACCCAGTACTTC. This translates into CASSPSSGVETQYF. The full variable domain, with the rest looked up from reference TRBV18 and TRBJ2-5, is NAGVMQNPRHLVRRRGQEARLRCSPMKGHSHVYWYRQLPEEGLKFMVYLQKENIIDESGMPKERFSAEFPKEGPSILRIQQVVRGDSAAYFCASSPSSGVETQYFGPGTRLLVL.

The chain carries TRBV2 and TRBJ1-1; D remains ambiguous. The CDR3 length is 14 residues. V lost 4 bases, J lost 3 bases, and 12 bases lay in between. Germline CDR1 is SNHLY and CDR2 is FYNNEI. The CDR3 sequence is CASSGGWRYTEAFF. The CDR3 nucleotides are TGTGCCAGCAGTGGAGGTTGGAGATACACTGAAGCTTTCTTT. The full variable domain, its missing parts supplied by reference TRBV2 and TRBJ1-1, is EPEVTQTPSHQVTQMGQEVILRCVPISNHLYFYWYRQILGQKVEFLVSFYNNEISEKSEIFDDQFSVERPDGSNFTLKIRSTKLEDSAMYFCASSGGWRYTEAFFGQGTRLTVV.

This clone came up once. This chain uses TRBV19 with TRBJ1-6; D not certain. The V and J ends lost 5 bases and 8 bases respectively, with 7 bases between them. There are 12 residues in the CDR3. Germline V lookup: CDR1 LNHDA, CDR2 SQIVND (reference sequence). CDR3 in DNA: TGTGCCAGTAGTGCTAGAGATTCACCCCTCCACTTT. Amino acid sequence: CASSARDSPLHF.

V and J are TRBV9 and TRBJ1-2; D is undetermined. The CDR3 totals 15 residues. CDR1 is SGDLS, CDR2 YYNGEE, per germline. V gave up 5 bases and J gave up 3 bases, with 17 bases separating them. The CDR3, as DNA: TGTGCCAGCAGTCCCTCACTGGTAGCCTACTATGGCTACACCTTC. Residues: CASSPSLVAYYGYTF.

This clone was recorded only once. V gene TRBV19 combines with J gene TRBJ2-2; 8 bases agree with TRBD1. This CDR3 has 13 amino acids. The V and J ends lost 10 bases and 5 bases, in that order; junction bases with no gene match: 6. Germline CDR1 is LNHDA and CDR2 is SQIVND (reference sequence). In DNA form, the CDR3 reads TGTGCCATCCGCGGACAGGGAACCGGGGAGCTGTTTTTT. Protein product: CAIRGQGTGELFF.

V is TRBV10-1 and J is TRBJ1-1; D not resolved. Trimming stripped 3 bases from V and 1 base from J, with 6 bases between. In germline, CDR1 is WNHNN, CDR2 SYGVQD (reference sequence). This CDR3 contains 13 residues. For the CDR3, the DNA is TGCGCCAGCAGTGAAGCACCGAACACTGAAGCTTTCTTT. Translated, it gives CASSEAPNTEAFF.

The rearrangement uses TRBV2 and TRBJ1-1; D may be TRBD1 (6 bases). CDR3 length: 14 residues. V was shortened by 6 bases and J by 2 bases, with 13 bases between the two germline ends. In germline, CDR1 is SNHLY, CDR2 FYNNEI. Here the CDR3 reads CASRRGTSNTEAFF. The CDR3 DNA is TGTGCCAGCAGAAGAGGGACATCCAACACTGAAGCTTTCTTT. Using reference TRBV2 and TRBJ1-1 for the parts outside the CDR3, the full variable domain is EPEVTQTPSHQVTQMGQEVILRCVPISNHLYFYWYRQILGQKVEFLVSFYNNEISEKSEIFDDQFSVERPDGSNFTLKIRSTKLEDSAMYFCASRRGTSNTEAFFGQGTRLTVV.

This chain uses TRBV27 with TRBJ2-5; D is perhaps TRBD1 (6 bases). Germline lookup yields CDR1 MNHEY and CDR2 SMNVEV (reference sequence). V lost 4 bases and J 4 bases, leaving 10 bases between the germline ends. The CDR3 runs to 13 residues. The CDR3 spells CASSSQGAETQYF. The CDR3 nucleotides read TGTGCCAGCAGTTCACAGGGTGCAGAGACCCAGTACTTC.

The V gene is TRBV7-9, the J gene TRBJ2-1; 11 bases are a match to TRBD2. V lost 4 bases and J lost 10; bases outside the gene matches: 15. The germline V gene has CDR1 SEHNR and CDR2 FQNEAQ (reference sequence). The CDR3 runs 17 residues. The CDR3 DNA reads as TGTGCCAGCAGCTCCTGGATAGCGGGGGGGGCCGGGTGGGAGCAGTTCTTC. Protein sequence: CASSSWIAGGAGWEQFF.

The chain's CDR3 is CASSLRQGGQPQHF. The CDR3 DNA reads TGTGCCAGCAGCTTACGACAGGGAGGTCAGCCCCAGCATTTT. The V gene is TRBV13, the J gene TRBJ1-5; 7 nucleotides match TRBD1. Unmatched junction bases numbered 4, after V lost 2 bases and J lost 6 bases. Germline assignment: CDR1 PRHDT and CDR2 FYEKMQ (reference sequence). The CDR3 contains 14 residues.

The V call is TRBV27, the J call TRBJ2-5, with D hard to call. The J call may be faulty, since TRBJ2-7 better matches the DNA end. This CDR3 is built from 8 residues. From germline, CDR1 is MNHEY and CDR2 SMNVEV (reference sequence). The CDR3 reads CATHEQYF. CDR3 DNA: TGTGCCACCCACGAGCAGTACTTC.

The J gene is TRBJ1-6, the V gene TRBV28, with D maybe TRBD1 (6 bases). This CDR3 has 14 amino acids. Germline V gene data show CDR1 as MDHEN and CDR2 as SYDVKM. Trimming left V 7 bases short and J 9 bases short, with 16 bases between. The CDR3 coding sequence is TGTGCCAGCAAACATCGGGGGGCAGTTTCACCCCTCCACTTT. Translation gives CASKHRGAVSPLHF.

The V and J genes are TRBV6-5 and TRBJ2-5; TRBD1 matches at 9 bases. The closer fit of TRBJ2-7 to the DNA end suggests the J call may be wrong. The CDR3 consists of 13 residues. Germline values: CDR1 MNHEY, CDR2 SVGAGI. Here the CDR3 DNA reads TGTGCCAGCAGGACAGGGGGTGGGTACGAGCAGTACTTC. Its translation: CASRTGGGYEQYF.

The chain uses TRBV5-1 and TRBJ1-1; 11 nucleotides align to TRBD1. Unmatched junction bases numbered 3, after V lost 4 bases and J lost 4 bases. The CDR3 spans 14 residues. Germline assignment: CDR1 SGHRS and CDR2 YFSETQ. The CDR3 protein is CASSMGTGGTEAFF. The CDR3 coding sequence is TGCGCCAGCAGCATGGGGACAGGGGGCACTGAAGCTTTCTTT.

DNA for the CDR3: TGTGCCAGCAGTTATGGGGACAGGGCAGAGACCCAGTACTTC. Its protein is CASSYGDRAETQYF. V is TRBV6-5 and J is TRBJ2-5, with 9 bases fitting TRBD1. The germline V gene encodes CDR1 MNHEY and CDR2 SVGAGI. The CDR3 consists of 14 residues. V was clipped by 3 bases and J by 4 bases; unmatched bases: 3.

The V gene is TRBV27, the J gene TRBJ1-2; a weak D match, TRBD1 (5 bases). Between the trimmed V and J ends, which lost 5 bases and 5 bases, there was a span of 21 bases. CDR3 length equals 16 residues. The V gene's germline CDR1 is MNHEY and CDR2 SMNVEV (reference sequence). The chain's CDR3 is CASSPFTRRGGYGYTF. In nucleotides, the CDR3 is TGTGCCAGCAGTCCCTTCACCCGACGGGGGGGGTATGGCTACACCTTC.

The rearrangement links TRBV13 to TRBJ2-7, with D perhaps matching TRBD2 (6 bases). The germline gives CDR1 PRHDT, CDR2 FYEKMQ (reference sequence). V was shortened by 4 bases and J by 3 bases, with 13 bases between the two germline ends. The CDR3 spans 14 residues. The CDR3 DNA follows: TGTGCCAGCAGCTCTCCCGGGAGCGACTACGAGCAGTACTTC. Its protein product is CASSSPGSDYEQYF.

This chain connects TRBV19 to TRBJ2-1; 9 nucleotides line up with TRBD2. V shed 6 bases and J 7 bases; nucleotides not matched to a gene: 10. The germline gives CDR1 LNHDA, CDR2 SQIVND (reference sequence). CDR3 length: 15 amino acids. The CDR3 region is CASRPGTSLANEQFF. The DNA for the CDR3 is TGTGCCAGTAGGCCGGGGACTAGCCTGGCTAATGAGCAGTTCTTC.

The gene calls are TRBV19 and TRBJ1-1, with D possibly TRBD1 on 6 matching bases. Trimming took off 9 bases at V and 1 base at J, with 15 bases between the two ends. Germline-derived CDR1 and CDR2 are LNHDA and SQIVND (reference sequence). This CDR3 has 14 amino acids. In nucleotides, the CDR3 is TGTGCCAGCTCCCTACAGGGCGGGAACACTGAAGCTTTCTTT. Translating it yields CASSLQGGNTEAFF.

In DNA, the CDR3 is TGTGCCAGCAGCCTTATGCAGGGTAATCAGCCCCAGCATTTT. It codes for CASSLMQGNQPQHF. The V call is TRBV7-2, the J call TRBJ1-5, with a possible D match to TRBD1 (5 bases). The CDR3 runs 14 residues. Trimming left V 5 bases short and J 4 bases short, with 12 bases between. The germline V gene encodes CDR1 SGHTA and CDR2 FQGNSA.

CDR3 amino acids: CASSVGHGGYGYTF. The DNA for the CDR3 is TGTGCCAGCAGCGTAGGTCACGGCGGCTATGGCTACACCTTC. The chain has TRBV9 and TRBJ1-2; D gene ambiguous. Trimming cost V 0 bases and J 4 bases, with 10 bases left between them. From germline, CDR1 is SGDLS and CDR2 YYNGEE. The CDR3 totals 14 residues.

V is TRBV5-6 and J is TRBJ2-1; D might be TRBD2 (5 bases). The V end was cut by 0 bases, the J end by 7 bases, with 8 bases between. Germline assignment: CDR1 SGHDT and CDR2 YYEEEE. CDR3 length: 13 residues. CDR3 loop: CASSLGLPNEQFF. CDR3 nucleotides: TGTGCCAGCAGCTTGGGACTACCAAATGAGCAGTTCTTC.